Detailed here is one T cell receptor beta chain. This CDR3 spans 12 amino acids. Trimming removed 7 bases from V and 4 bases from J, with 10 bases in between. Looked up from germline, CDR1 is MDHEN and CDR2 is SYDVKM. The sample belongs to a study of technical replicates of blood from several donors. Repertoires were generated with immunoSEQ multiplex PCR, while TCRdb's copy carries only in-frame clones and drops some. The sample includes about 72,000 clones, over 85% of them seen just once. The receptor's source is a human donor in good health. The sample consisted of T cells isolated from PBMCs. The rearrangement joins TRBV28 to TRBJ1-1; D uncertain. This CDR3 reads CASIWGATEAFF. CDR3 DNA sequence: TGTGCCAGCATCTGGGGAGCCACTGAAGCTTTCTTT.